This T cell receptor beta chain emerged from a study of identical twins. Worth noting for this clonotype: The antigen remains unidentified.

Overall study findings and caveats: Models came in too low on out-of-frame TCR alpha sharing in monozygotic twins.

TCRdb passed the 5' RACE reads through MiXCR, listing each CDR3 protein once. The sample has approximately 890,000 distinct CDR3 sequences, over 9% seen once. The same specimen was also included in a second study, on yellow fever vaccine responses in identical twins.

The sequencing sample was made of PBMCs. The receptor was isolated from a woman between 18 and 29 years old in good health.

The CDR3 loop reads CASSLKLEVIGETQYF. The CDR3 DNA follows: TGTGCCAGCAGCTTAAAACTAGAGGTGATTGGGGAGACCCAGTACTTC. The gene calls are TRBV7-6 and TRBJ2-5, with a possible D match to TRBD2 (5 bases). V was pared by 2 bases and J by 5 bases, with 18 bases between. Germline lookup yields CDR1 SGHVS and CDR2 FNYEAQ. This CDR3 contains 16 residues. Full variable domain (outside the CDR3, taken from reference TRBV7-6 and TRBJ2-5): GAGVSQSPRYKVTKRGQDVALRCDPISGHVSLYWYRQALGQGPEFLTYFNYEAQQDKSGLPNDRFSAERPEGSISTLTIQRTEQRDSAMYRCASSLKLEVIGETQYFGPGTRLLVL.